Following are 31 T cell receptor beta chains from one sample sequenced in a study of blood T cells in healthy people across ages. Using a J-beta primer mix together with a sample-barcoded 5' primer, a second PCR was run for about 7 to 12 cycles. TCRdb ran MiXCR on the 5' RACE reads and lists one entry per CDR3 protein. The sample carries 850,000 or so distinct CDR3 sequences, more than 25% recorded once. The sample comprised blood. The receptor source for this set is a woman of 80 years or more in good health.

The DNA of the CDR3 is TGTGCCAGCAGTTTGGCCAGGGGCAGCACCGGGGAGCTGTTTTTT. It is translated as CASSLARGSTGELFF. This sequence joins TRBV12-3 or TRBV12-4 and TRBJ2-2, with D perhaps TRBD1 (6 bases). Trimming removed 3 bases from V and 4 bases from J, with 12 bases in between. The CDR3 covers 15 residues.

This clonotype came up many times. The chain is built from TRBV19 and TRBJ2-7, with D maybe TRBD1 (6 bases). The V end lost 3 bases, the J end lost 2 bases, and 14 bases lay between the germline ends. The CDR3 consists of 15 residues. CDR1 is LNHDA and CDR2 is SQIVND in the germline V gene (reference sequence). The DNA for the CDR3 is TGTGCCAGTAGTATGGCGAGGGACAACACCTACGAGCAGTACTTC. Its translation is CASSMARDNTYEQYF. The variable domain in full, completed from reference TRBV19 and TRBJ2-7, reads DGGITQSPKYLFRKEGQNVTLSCEQNLNHDAMYWYRQDPGQGLRLIYYSQIVNDFQKGDIAEGYSVSREKKESFPLTVTSAQKNPTAFYLCASSMARDNTYEQYFGPGTRLTVT.

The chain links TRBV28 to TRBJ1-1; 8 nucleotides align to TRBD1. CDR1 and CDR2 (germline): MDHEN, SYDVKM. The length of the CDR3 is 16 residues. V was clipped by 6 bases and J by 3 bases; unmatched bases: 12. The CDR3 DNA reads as TGTGCCAGCAGCCCAATTTTCAGGGGGCCGGACACTGAAGCTTTCTTT. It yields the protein CASSPIFRGPDTEAFF.

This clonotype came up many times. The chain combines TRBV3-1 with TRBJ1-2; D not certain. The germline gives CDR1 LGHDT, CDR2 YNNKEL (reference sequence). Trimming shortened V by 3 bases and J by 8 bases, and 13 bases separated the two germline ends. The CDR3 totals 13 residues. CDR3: CASSQPGRGGYTF. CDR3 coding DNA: TGTGCCAGCAGCCAGCCAGGACGAGGAGGCTACACCTTC.

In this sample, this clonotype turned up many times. CDR3 bases: TGTGCCAGCAGCCAATCCTCCTACGAGCAGTACTTC. This codes for CASSQSSYEQYF. The gene calls are TRBV5-5 and TRBJ2-7; D not resolved. From germline, CDR1 is SGHKS and CDR2 YYEKEE (reference sequence). CDR3 length: 12 residues. Between the trimmed V and J ends, which lost 4 bases and 0 bases, there was a span of 5 bases.

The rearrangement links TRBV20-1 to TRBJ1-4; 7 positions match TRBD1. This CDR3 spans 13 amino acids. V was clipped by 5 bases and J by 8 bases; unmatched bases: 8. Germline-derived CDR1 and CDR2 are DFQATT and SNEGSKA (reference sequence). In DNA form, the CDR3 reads TGCAGTGCTGACGACAGGGCCAGGGAAAAACTGTTTTTT. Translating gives CSADDRAREKLFF.

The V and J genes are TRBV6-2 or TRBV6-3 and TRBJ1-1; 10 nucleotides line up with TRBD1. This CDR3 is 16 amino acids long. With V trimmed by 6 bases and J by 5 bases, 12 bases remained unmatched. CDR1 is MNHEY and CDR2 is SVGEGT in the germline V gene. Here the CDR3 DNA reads TGTGCCAGCAGCCCCGGGACAGGGGTGAAAGGAACTGAAGCTTTCTTT. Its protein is CASSPGTGVKGTEAFF.

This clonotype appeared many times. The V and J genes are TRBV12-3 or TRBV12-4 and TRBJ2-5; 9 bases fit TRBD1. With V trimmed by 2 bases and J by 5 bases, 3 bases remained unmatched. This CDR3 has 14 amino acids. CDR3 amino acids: CASSLKGTGETQYF. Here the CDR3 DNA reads TGTGCCAGCAGTTTAAAGGGGACAGGGGAGACCCAGTACTTC.

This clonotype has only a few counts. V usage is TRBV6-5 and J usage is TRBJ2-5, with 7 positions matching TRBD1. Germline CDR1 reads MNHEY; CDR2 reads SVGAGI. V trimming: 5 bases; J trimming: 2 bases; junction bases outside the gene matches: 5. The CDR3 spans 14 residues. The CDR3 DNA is TGTGCCAGCAGTCGACGGGACAGACAAGAGACCCAGTACTTC. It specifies CASSRRDRQETQYF.

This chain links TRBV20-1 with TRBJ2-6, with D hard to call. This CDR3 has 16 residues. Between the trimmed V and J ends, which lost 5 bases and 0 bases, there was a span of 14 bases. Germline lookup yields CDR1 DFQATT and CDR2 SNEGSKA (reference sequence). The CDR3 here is CSAPDISPSGANVLTF. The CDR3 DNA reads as TGCAGTGCTCCGGATATAAGCCCCTCTGGGGCCAACGTCCTGACTTTC.

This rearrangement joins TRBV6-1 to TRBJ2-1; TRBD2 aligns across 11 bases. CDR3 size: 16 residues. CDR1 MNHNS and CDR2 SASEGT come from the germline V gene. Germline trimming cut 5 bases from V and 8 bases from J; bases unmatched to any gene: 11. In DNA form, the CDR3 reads TGTGCCAGCAGTATTTCTAGCGGGGGGCCCTGGGATGAGCAGTTCTTC. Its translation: CASSISSGGPWDEQFF.

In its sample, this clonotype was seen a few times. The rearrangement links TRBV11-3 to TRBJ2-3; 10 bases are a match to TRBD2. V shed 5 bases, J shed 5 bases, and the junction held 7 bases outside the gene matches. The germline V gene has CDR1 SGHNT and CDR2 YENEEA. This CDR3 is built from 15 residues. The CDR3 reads CASSHLAGAGDTQYF. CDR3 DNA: TGTGCCAGCAGCCATCTAGCGGGGGCGGGAGATACGCAGTATTTT. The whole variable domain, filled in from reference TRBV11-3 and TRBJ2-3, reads EAGVVQSPRYKIIEKKQPVAFWCNPISGHNTLYWYLQNLGQGPELLIRYENEEAVDDSQLPKDRFSAERLKGVDSTLKIQPAELGDSAVYLCASSHLAGAGDTQYFGPGTRLTVL.

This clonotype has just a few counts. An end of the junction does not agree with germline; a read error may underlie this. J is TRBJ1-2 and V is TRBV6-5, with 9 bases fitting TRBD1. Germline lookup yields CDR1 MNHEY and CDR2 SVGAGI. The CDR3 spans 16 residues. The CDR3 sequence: CASRQRGQGLNCGYTF. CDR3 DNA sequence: TGTGCCAGCAGGCAACGGGGACAGGGCCTAAACTGTGGCTACACCTTC.

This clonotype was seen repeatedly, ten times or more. The CDR3 here is CASSERGILNEQFF. The CDR3 region has the DNA TGTGCCAGCAGCGAGCGGGGCATTCTCAATGAGCAGTTCTTC. The chain employs TRBV7-9 and TRBJ2-1; 7 nucleotides line up with TRBD2. The CDR3 length is 14 residues. Germline loops: CDR1 SEHNR, CDR2 FQNEAQ (reference sequence). Trimming took 5 bases from V and 6 from J; bases not matched to a gene: 7.

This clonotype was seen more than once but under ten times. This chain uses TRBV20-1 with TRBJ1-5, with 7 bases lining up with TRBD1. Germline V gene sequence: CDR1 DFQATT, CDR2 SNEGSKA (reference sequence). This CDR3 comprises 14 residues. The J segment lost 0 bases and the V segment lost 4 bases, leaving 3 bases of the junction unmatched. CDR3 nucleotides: TGCAGTGCTAAAGACAGGGCTAGCAATCAGCCCCAGCATTTT. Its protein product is CSAKDRASNQPQHF.

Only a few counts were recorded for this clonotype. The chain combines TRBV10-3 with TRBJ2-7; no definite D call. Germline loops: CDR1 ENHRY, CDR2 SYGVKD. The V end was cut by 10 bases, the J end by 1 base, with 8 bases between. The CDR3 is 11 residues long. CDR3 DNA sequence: TGTGCCACGACTGGATCCTACGAGCAGTACTTC. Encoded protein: CATTGSYEQYF.

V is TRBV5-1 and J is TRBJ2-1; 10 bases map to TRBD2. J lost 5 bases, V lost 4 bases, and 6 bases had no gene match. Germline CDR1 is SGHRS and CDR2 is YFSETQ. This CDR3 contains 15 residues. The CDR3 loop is CASSRVAGGHNEQFF. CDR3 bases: TGCGCCAGCAGCCGAGTAGCGGGGGGCCACAATGAGCAGTTCTTC.

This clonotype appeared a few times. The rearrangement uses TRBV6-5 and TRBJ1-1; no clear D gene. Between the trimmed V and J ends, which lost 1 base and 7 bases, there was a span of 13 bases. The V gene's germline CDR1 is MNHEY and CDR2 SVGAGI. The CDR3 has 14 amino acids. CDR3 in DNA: TGTGCCAGCAGTTACTACGGTGGGCGTAATGAAGCTTTCTTT. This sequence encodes CASSYYGGRNEAFF.

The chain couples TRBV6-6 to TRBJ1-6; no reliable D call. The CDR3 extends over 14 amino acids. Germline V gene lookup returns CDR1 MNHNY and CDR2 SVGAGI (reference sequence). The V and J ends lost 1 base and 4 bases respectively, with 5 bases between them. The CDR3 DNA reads TGTGCCAGCAGTTACTTAGGGTATAATTCACCCCTCCACTTT. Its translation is CASSYLGYNSPLHF.

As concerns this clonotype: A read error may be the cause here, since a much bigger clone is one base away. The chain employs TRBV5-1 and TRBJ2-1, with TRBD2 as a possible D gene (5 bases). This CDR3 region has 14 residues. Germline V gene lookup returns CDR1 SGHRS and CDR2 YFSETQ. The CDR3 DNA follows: TGCGCCAGCAGCTTGGTTCTAGCCAGTAATGAGCGGTTCTTC. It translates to CASSLVLASNERFF.

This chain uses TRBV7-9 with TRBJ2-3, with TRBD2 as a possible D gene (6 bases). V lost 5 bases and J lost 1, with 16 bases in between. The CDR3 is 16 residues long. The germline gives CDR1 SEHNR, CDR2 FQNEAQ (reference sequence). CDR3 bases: TGTGCCAGCAGCCCAGGCGGGGACGGGGGCACAGATACGCAGTATTTT. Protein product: CASSPGGDGGTDTQYF.

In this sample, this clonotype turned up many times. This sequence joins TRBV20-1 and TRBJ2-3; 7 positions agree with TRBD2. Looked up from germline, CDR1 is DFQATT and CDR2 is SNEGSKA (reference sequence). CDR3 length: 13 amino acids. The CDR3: CRADSGARDTQYF. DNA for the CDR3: TGCAGGGCCGACAGCGGGGCAAGAGATACGCAGTATTTT.

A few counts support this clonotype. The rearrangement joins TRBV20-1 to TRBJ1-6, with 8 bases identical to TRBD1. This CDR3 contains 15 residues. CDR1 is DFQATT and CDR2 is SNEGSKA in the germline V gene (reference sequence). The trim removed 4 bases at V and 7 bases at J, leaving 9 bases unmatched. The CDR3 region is CSAKDRAGSNSPLHF. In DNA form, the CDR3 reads TGCAGTGCTAAGGACAGGGCAGGGTCCAATTCACCCCTCCACTTT.

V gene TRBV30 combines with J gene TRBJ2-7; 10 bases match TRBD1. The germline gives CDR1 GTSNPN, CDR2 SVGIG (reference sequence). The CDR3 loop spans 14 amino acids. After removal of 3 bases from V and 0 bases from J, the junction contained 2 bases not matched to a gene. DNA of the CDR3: TGTGCCTGGAGGCGACAGGGGGCCTCCTACGAGCAGTACTTC. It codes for CAWRRQGASYEQYF.

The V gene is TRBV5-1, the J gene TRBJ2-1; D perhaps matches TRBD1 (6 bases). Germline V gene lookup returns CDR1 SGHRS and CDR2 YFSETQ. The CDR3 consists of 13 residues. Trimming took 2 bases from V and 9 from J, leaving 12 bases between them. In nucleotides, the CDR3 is TGCGCCAGCAGCTTACGTGTAGGGGGTGAGCAGTTCTTC. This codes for CASSLRVGGEQFF.

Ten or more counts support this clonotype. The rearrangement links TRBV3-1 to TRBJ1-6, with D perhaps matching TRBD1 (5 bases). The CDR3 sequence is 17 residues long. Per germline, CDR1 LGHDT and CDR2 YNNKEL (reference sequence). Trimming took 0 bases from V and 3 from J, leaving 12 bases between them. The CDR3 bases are TGTGCCAGCAGCCAAGATACAGGCCGGCGCTATAATTCACCCCTCCACTTT. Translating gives CASSQDTGRRYNSPLHF.

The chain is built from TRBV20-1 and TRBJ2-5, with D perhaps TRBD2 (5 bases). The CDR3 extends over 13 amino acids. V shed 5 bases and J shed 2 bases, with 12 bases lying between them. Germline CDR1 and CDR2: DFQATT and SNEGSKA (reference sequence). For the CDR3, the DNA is TGCAGTGCTCCTATCGGGGTTCAAGAGACCCAGTACTTC. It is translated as CSAPIGVQETQYF.

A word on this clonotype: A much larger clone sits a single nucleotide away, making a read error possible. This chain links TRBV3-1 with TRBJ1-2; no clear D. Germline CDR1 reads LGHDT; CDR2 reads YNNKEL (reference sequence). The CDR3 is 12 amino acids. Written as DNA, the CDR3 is TGTGCCAGCAGCCAAGAAGAGAGTGGCTGCACCTTC. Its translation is CASSQEESGCTF.

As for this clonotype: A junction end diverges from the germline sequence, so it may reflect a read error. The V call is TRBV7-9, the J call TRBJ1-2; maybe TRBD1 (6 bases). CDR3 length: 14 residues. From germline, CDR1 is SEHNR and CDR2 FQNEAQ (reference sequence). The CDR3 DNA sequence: TGTGCCAGCAGCCCGCAGGGGAATACTAAAGGCTGCACCTTC. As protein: CASSPQGNTKGCTF.

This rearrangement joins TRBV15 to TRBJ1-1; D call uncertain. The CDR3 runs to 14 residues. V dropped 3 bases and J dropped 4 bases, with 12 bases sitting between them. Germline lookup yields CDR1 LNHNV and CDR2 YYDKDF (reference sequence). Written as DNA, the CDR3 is TGTGCCACCAGCAGCCCCTCTGTGGTCACTGAAGCTTTCTTT. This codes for CATSSPSVVTEAFF.

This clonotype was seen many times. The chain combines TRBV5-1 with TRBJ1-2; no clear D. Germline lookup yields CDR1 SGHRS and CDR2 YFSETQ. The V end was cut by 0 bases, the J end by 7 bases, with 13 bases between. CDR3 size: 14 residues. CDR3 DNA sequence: TGCGCCAGCAGCTTGGTCACTCGACACCTTGGCTACACCTTC. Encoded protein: CASSLVTRHLGYTF.